The 5 T cell receptor beta chains below were found in one sample sequenced in a study of blood T cell repertoires in COVID-19. This table comes from immunoSEQ multiplex PCR, and its TCRdb copy is limited to in-frame clones, with some not included. Here the sample spans some 90,000 clones, around three quarters being singletons. Sequencing was performed on peripheral blood. These receptors all come from a woman in her seventies with acute or convalescent COVID-19.

The V gene is TRBV30, the J gene TRBJ2-3; 10 nucleotides match TRBD2. The J segment lost 4 bases and the V segment lost 2 bases, leaving 6 bases of the junction unmatched. The CDR3 is 15 residues long. Germline V gene sequence: CDR1 GTSNPN, CDR2 SVGIG (reference sequence). The CDR3 nucleotides read TGTGCCTGGAGTTCAGCGGGAGGGGTCGCAGATACGCAGTATTTT. Its protein product is CAWSSAGGVADTQYF. Variable domain in full (rest from reference TRBV30 and TRBJ2-3): SQTIHQWPATLVQPVGSPLSLECTVEGTSNPNLYWYRQAAGRGLQLLFYSVGIGQISSEVPQNLSASRPQDRQFILSSKKLLLSDSGFYLCAWSSAGGVADTQYFGPGTRLTVL.

Here the CDR3 DNA reads TGTGCCAGCAGCAATCGGGGGGTGGGCACAGATACGCAGTATTTT. This encodes CASSNRGVGTDTQYF. This chain links TRBV6-2 or TRBV6-3 with TRBJ2-3; 7 bases line up with TRBD2. V dropped 6 bases and J dropped 1; count of bases not matched to a gene: 7. Germline CDR1 MNHEY, CDR2 SVGEGT. This CDR3 comprises 15 residues.

The chain employs TRBV7-8 and TRBJ2-7; 8 bases fit TRBD1. The CDR3 has 15 residues. The V segment lost 1 base and the J segment 1 base; nucleotides outside the gene matches: 3. CDR1 is SGHVS, CDR2 FQNEAQ, per germline. For the CDR3, the DNA is TGTGCCAGCAGCTTAGGACAGGGGATGTCCTACGAGCAGTACTTC. Translation: CASSLGQGMSYEQYF. The variable domain in full, with the rest retrieved from reference TRBV7-8 and TRBJ2-7, is GAGVSQSPRYKVAKRGQDVALRCDPISGHVSLFWYQQALGQGPEFLTYFQNEAQLDKSGLPSDRFFAERPEGSVSTLKIQRTQQEDSAVYLCASSLGQGMSYEQYFGPGTRLTVT.

CDR3 in amino acids: CASRKRGSSYEQYF. For the CDR3, the DNA is TGTGCCAGCAGAAAACGGGGGAGTTCCTACGAGCAGTACTTC. The V call is TRBV13, the J call TRBJ2-7; weak D call: TRBD2 (6 bases). The CDR3 loop spans 14 amino acids. Trimming took 6 bases from V and 1 from J, leaving 13 bases between them. The germline V gene encodes CDR1 PRHDT and CDR2 FYEKMQ (reference sequence). Full variable domain (rest looked up from reference TRBV13 and TRBJ2-7): AAGVIQSPRHLIKEKRETATLKCYPIPRHDTVYWYQQGPGQDPQFLISFYEKMQSDKGSIPDRFSAQQFSDYHSELNMSSLELGDSALYFCASRKRGSSYEQYFGPGTRLTVT.

The V and J genes are TRBV29-1 and TRBJ2-1; 11 nucleotides agree with TRBD2. The CDR3 runs 16 residues. Per germline, CDR1 SQVTM and CDR2 ANQGSEA. The ends lost 3 bases at V and 5 bases at J; junction bases unmatched: 9. The CDR3 coding sequence is TGCAGCGTTGAGGGTAGCGGGAGGGGGAATGACAATGAGCAGTTCTTC. As protein: CSVEGSGRGNDNEQFF.